This passage covers 8 T cell receptor beta chains from one sample sequenced in a study of shared clonotypes between healthy human individuals. The repertoire was sequenced with immunoSEQ multiplex PCR; TCRdb's copy has only in-frame clones and lacks some. The data show about 510,000 clones, about 75% seen once. The sequenced sample consisted of PBMCs. These receptors came from a woman in her 40s in good health. Some clones in this sample may be carry-over from other donors' samples.

The gene calls are TRBV18 and TRBJ1-2; 12 bases are shared with TRBD1. V lost 5 bases, J lost 5 bases, and 3 bases stayed unmatched. In germline, CDR1 is KGHSH, CDR2 LQKENI. The CDR3 spans 14 residues. In DNA, the CDR3 is TGTGCCAGCTCAAAGGGACAGGGGGCGTATGGCTACACCTTC. Its translation is CASSKGQGAYGYTF.

The chain joins TRBV27 to TRBJ1-1, with 7 bases fitting TRBD1. Germline assignment: CDR1 MNHEY and CDR2 SMNVEV (reference sequence). The CDR3 totals 13 residues. J lost 2 bases, V lost 8 bases, and 5 bases had no gene match. This chain's CDR3 is CASFRGLNTEAFF. For the CDR3, the DNA is TGTGCCAGCTTTAGGGGGCTAAACACTGAAGCTTTCTTT.

The chain employs TRBV7-3 and TRBJ2-1; D assignment may be TRBD1 or TRBD2 (5 bases each). Between the trimmed V and J ends, which lost 5 bases and 9 bases, there was a span of 14 bases. In germline, CDR1 is SGHTA, CDR2 FQGTGA. The CDR3 runs 13 residues. For the CDR3, the DNA is TGTGCCAGCAGCGTCGAGGGCCAGGGTGAGCAGTTCTTC. It translates to CASSVEGQGEQFF.

V is TRBV5-6 and J is TRBJ1-1, with D perhaps matching TRBD1 (5 bases). V lost 4 bases and J 1 base, leaving 11 bases between the germline ends. The germline V gene encodes CDR1 SGHDT and CDR2 YYEEEE. There are 14 residues in the CDR3. The CDR3 is CASSRGPTNTEAFF. In nucleotides, the CDR3 is TGTGCCAGCAGCCGGGGACCCACGAACACTGAAGCTTTCTTT.

The rearrangement uses TRBV19 and TRBJ2-7, with TRBD2 matching over 11 bases. The V gene's germline CDR1 is LNHDA and CDR2 SQIVND (reference sequence). The CDR3 has 15 residues. Trimming cost V 5 bases and J 4 bases; bases outside gene matches: 7. The CDR3 region is CASSLGLAAAYEQYF. The CDR3 DNA reads TGTGCCAGTAGTCTGGGACTAGCGGCAGCATACGAGCAGTACTTC. Variable domain in full (rest from reference TRBV19 and TRBJ2-7): DGGITQSPKYLFRKEGQNVTLSCEQNLNHDAMYWYRQDPGQGLRLIYYSQIVNDFQKGDIAEGYSVSREKKESFPLTVTSAQKNPTAFYLCASSLGLAAAYEQYFGPGTRLTVT.

The rearrangement joins TRBV6-1 to TRBJ2-1; 8 bases map to TRBD2. This CDR3 comprises 15 residues. V lost 2 bases and J lost 7; bases outside the gene matches: 7. Germline V gene lookup returns CDR1 MNHNS and CDR2 SASEGT. CDR3 DNA sequence: TGTGCCAGCAGTGAAAGCGGGAGTGAGGTTAATGAGCAGTTCTTC. It specifies CASSESGSEVNEQFF.

This clone was observed at least ten times. V and J are TRBV7-8 and TRBJ2-7, with D tentatively TRBD1 (6 bases). CDR3 length equals 14 residues. Trimming cost V 3 bases and J 0 bases, with 9 bases left between them. Germline V gene data show CDR1 as SGHVS and CDR2 as FQNEAQ. The CDR3 sequence: CASSLMGASYEQYF. CDR3 coding DNA: TGTGCCAGCAGCTTGATGGGGGCCTCCTACGAGCAGTACTTC.

V and J are TRBV27 and TRBJ2-3, with 10 bases matching TRBD2. Germline V gives CDR1 MNHEY, CDR2 SMNVEV (reference sequence). The ends lost 7 bases at V and 1 base at J; junction bases unmatched: 17. CDR3 size: 19 residues. CDR3 bases: TGTGCCAGCACTTCGAGGGGCCTAGCGGGAGTTCCCCGCACAGATACGCAGTATTTT. Its protein product is CASTSRGLAGVPRTDTQYF.